These T cell receptor beta chains were read from a single sample in a study of CD8 T cells in ankylosing spondylitis. TCRdb called the 5' RACE reads again in MiXCR, with one record for every CDR3 protein. The table has about 33,000 distinct CDR3 sequences, 11% seen once. What was sequenced was synovial fluid, either unsorted or a sorted T cell fraction (not recorded which). The receptors shown here come from a male donor with ankylosing spondylitis. Each CDR3 is given with its conserved first and last residue. The D gene is left open where the match is weak. Where a row states a size, it is once, few, many or the class of an expanded clone; other rows omit it.

d_call	v_call	j_call	clone_size	cdr3_aa	cdr3_nt
NA	TRBV15	TRBJ2-7	NA	CATSRAQSSCEQYF	TGTGCCACCAGCAGAGCGCAGTCCTCCTGCGAGCAGTACTTC
NA	TRBV7-9	TRBJ2-3	many	CASSRERDTQYF	TGTGCCAGCAGCCGCGAGCGGGATACGCAGTATTTT
NA	TRBV10-3	TRBJ2-7	many	CAISGDYEQYF	TGTGCCATCAGTGGGGATTACGAGCAGTACTTC
NA	TRBV28	TRBJ2-1	many	CASSRPGTRDDNEQFF	TGTGCCAGCAGCCGACCGGGGACCCGGGACGACAATGAGCAGTTCTTC
TRBD1	TRBV12-3/TRBV12-4	TRBJ2-2	many	CASSIDRGEGGELFF	TGTGCCAGCAGCATAGACAGGGGTGAGGGCGGGGAGCTGTTTTTT
TRBD2	TRBV28	TRBJ2-3	NA	CASSLAGGPGDTQYF	TGTGCCAGCAGTTTAGCGGGAGGGCCGGGAGATACGCAGTATTTT
TRBD1	TRBV5-1	TRBJ2-1	many	CASSLRDSYNEQFF	TGCGCCAGCAGCCTACGGGACAGTTACAATGAGCAGTTCTTC
NA	TRBV21-1	TRBJ1-4	few	CASSPNRAGRDNEKLFF	TGTGCCAGCAGCCCTAACCGGGCGGGACGGGATAATGAAAAACTGTTTTTT
NA	TRBV5-1	TRBJ1-4	few	CASTRYGETNEKLFF	TGCGCCAGCACTCGCTACGGTGAGACTAATGAAAAACTGTTTTTT
NA	TRBV5-1	TRBJ1-1	few	CASNGIDGSNTEAFF	TGCGCCAGTAACGGTATTGACGGATCTAACACTGAAGCTTTCTTT
NA	TRBV7-6	TRBJ2-7	many	CASSLGDTTYYEQYF	TGTGCCAGCAGCTTGGGGGACACCACCTACTACGAGCAGTACTTC
NA	TRBV7-2	TRBJ1-1	many	CASSPWGERGITEAFF	TGTGCCAGCAGCCCCTGGGGGGAGCGTGGGATCACTGAAGCTTTCTTT
NA	TRBV28	TRBJ2-3	few	CASSSTPSSTDTQYF	TGTGCCAGCAGTTCGACCCCCTCAAGCACAGATACGCAGTATTTT
NA	TRBV3-1	TRBJ2-1	many	CASSQDLRIHEQFF	TGTGCCAGCAGCCAGGATTTGAGGATCCATGAGCAGTTCTTC
NA	TRBV20-1	TRBJ2-7	few	CSARTRSGQYF	TGCAGTGCTAGAACTCGGAGTGGACAGTACTTC
TRBD1	TRBV6-2/TRBV6-3	TRBJ1-3	NA	CASRAPAGTGGRGKPGNTIYF	TGTGCCAGCAGGGCACCCGCCGGGACAGGGGGTCGTGGTAAGCCTGGAAACACCATATATTTT
NA	TRBV7-3	TRBJ2-1	many	CASSAQGSWNNEQFF	TGTGCCAGCAGCGCGCAGGGGTCTTGGAACAATGAGCAGTTCTTC
TRBD1	TRBV20-1	TRBJ2-1	few	CSARKGQGVPDEQFF	TGCAGTGCTAGAAAGGGACAGGGGGTGCCGGATGAGCAGTTCTTC
NA	TRBV7-2	TRBJ2-5	few	CASSLALDGETQYF	TGTGCCAGCAGCTTAGCACTGGACGGGGAGACCCAGTACTTC
NA	TRBV7-6	TRBJ2-3	NA	CASSSSDGYSTDTQYF	TGTGCCAGCAGCTCCTCAGACGGATACAGCACAGATACGCAGTATTTT
TRBD1	TRBV7-8	TRBJ1-1	NA	CASSPMGTGHTEAFF	TGTGCCAGCAGCCCAATGGGGACAGGGCACACTGAAGCTTTCTTT
TRBD2	TRBV10-3	TRBJ2-7	many	CAIRLAGEGYEQYF	TGTGCCATCCGATTAGCGGGAGAAGGCTACGAGCAGTACTTC
TRBD2	TRBV5-1	TRBJ2-1	few	CASSFSGGPWNEQFF	TGCGCCAGCTCTTTTTCGGGAGGGCCCTGGAATGAGCAGTTCTTC
NA	TRBV10-3	TRBJ1-2	many	CAISDEGYGYTF	TGTGCCATCAGTGACGAGGGCTATGGCTACACCTTC
NA	TRBV12-3/TRBV12-4	TRBJ2-3	medium-sized	CASTNTDTQYF	TGTGCCAGCACAAACACAGATACGCAGTATTTT
NA	TRBV28	TRBJ2-5	NA	CASSLEVRQETQYF	TGTGCCAGCAGTTTAGAAGTTCGTCAAGAGACCCAGTACTTC